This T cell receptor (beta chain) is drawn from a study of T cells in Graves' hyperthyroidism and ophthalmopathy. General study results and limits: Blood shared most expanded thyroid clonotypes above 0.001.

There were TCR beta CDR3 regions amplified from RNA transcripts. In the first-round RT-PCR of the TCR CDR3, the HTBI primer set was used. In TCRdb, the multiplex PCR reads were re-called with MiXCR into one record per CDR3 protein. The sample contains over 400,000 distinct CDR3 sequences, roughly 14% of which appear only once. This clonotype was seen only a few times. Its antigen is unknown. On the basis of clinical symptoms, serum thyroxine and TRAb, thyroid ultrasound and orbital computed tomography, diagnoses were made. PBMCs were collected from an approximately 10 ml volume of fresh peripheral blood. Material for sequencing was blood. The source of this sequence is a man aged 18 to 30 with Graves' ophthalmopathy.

The CDR3 protein is CASSETHGTEAFF. The CDR3 DNA follows: TGTGCCAGCAGTGAAACCCATGGAACTGAAGCTTTCTTT. The V call is TRBV27, the J call TRBJ1-1, with D unresolved. Germline V CDR1 and CDR2: MNHEY, SMNVEV (reference sequence). The CDR3 is 13 residues long. V was cut by 5 bases and J by 5 bases, with 12 bases left in between.